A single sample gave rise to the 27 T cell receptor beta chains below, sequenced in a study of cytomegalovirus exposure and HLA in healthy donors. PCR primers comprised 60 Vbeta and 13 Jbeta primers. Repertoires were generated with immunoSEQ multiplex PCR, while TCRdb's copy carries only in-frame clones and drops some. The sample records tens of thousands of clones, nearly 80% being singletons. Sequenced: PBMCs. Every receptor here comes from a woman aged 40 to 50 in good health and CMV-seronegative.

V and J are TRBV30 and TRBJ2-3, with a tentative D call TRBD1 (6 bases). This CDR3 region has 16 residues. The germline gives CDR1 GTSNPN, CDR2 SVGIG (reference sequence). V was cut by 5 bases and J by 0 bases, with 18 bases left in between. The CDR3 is CAWALPTGYSTDTQYF. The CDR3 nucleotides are TGTGCCTGGGCCTTGCCAACAGGGTACAGCACAGATACGCAGTATTTT.

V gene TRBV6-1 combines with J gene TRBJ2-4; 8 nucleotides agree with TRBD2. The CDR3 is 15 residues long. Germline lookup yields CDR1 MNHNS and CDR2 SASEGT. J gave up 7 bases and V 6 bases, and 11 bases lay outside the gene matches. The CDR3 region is CASRRLGERENIQYF. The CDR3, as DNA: TGTGCCAGCAGACGGCTAGGGGAGCGGGAGAACATTCAGTACTTC.

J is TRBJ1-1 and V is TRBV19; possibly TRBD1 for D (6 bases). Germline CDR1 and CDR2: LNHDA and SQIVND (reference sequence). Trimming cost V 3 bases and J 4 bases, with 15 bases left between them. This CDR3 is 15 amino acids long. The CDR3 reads CASSISGGSGTEAFF. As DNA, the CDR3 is TGTGCCAGTAGTATTAGCGGGGGCTCGGGCACTGAAGCTTTCTTT.

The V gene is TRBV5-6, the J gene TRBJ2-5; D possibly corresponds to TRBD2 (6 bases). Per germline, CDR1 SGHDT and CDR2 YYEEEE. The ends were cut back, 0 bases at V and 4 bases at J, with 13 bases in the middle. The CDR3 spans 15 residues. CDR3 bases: TGTGCCAGCAGCTTGGACGGCCGGGGAGGAGAGACCCAGTACTTC. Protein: CASSLDGRGGETQYF.

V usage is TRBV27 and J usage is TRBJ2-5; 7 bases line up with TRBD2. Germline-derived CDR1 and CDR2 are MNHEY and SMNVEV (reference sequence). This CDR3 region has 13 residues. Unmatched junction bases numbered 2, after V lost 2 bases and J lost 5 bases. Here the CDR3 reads CASSLGRGETQYF. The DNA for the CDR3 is TGTGCCAGCAGTTTAGGGCGGGGGGAGACCCAGTACTTC.

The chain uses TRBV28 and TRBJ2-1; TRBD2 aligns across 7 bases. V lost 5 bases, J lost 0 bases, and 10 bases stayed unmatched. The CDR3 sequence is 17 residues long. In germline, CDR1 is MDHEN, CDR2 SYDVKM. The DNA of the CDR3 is TGTGCCAGCAGTACGAGCCTAGCGGCGGGCTCCTACAATGAGCAGTTCTTC. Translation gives CASSTSLAAGSYNEQFF.

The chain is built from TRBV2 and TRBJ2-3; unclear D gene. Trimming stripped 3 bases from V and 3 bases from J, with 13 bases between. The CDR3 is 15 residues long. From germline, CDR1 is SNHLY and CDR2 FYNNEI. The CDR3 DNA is TGTGCCAGCAGTGATTGGGCAAAAGTGACAGATACGCAGTATTTT. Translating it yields CASSDWAKVTDTQYF.

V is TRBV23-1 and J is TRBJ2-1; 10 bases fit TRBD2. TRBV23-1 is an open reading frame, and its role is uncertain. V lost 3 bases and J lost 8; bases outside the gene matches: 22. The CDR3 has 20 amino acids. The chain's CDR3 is CASSHFLTTSRAGGPDEQFF. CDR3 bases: TGCGCCAGCAGTCATTTTCTTACTACCTCGAGAGCGGGAGGGCCCGATGAGCAGTTCTTC.

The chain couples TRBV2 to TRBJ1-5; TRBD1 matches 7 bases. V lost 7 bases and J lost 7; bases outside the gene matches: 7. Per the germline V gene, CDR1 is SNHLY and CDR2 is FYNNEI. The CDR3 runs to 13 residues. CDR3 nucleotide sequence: TGTGCCAGCAACGCCGACAGGGTCCAGCCCCAGCATTTT. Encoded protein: CASNADRVQPQHF.

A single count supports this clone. The CDR3 loop is CASSTRLAGGLEQYF. The DNA for the CDR3 is TGTGCCAGCAGTACCCGACTAGCGGGAGGGCTCGAGCAGTACTTC. The rearrangement uses TRBV6-6 and TRBJ2-7, with 14 bases identical to TRBD2. The junction had 6 bases not matched to a gene; V was cut back by 5 bases and J by 6 bases. There are 15 residues in the CDR3. Germline values: CDR1 MNHNY, CDR2 SVGAGI (reference sequence).

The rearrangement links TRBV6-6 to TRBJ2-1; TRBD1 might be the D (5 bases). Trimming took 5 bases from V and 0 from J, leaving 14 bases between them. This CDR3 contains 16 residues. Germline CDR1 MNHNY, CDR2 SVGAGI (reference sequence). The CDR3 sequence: CASSARQISSYNEQFF. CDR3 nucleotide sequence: TGTGCCAGCAGTGCCCGACAGATTAGCTCCTACAATGAGCAGTTCTTC.

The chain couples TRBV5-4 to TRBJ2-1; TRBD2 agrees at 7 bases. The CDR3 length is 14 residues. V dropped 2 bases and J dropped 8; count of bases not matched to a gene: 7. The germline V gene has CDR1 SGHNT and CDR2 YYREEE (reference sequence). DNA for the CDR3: TGTGCCAGCAGCTTCGGGGGAGGGCCGGATGAGCAGTTCTTC. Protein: CASSFGGGPDEQFF.

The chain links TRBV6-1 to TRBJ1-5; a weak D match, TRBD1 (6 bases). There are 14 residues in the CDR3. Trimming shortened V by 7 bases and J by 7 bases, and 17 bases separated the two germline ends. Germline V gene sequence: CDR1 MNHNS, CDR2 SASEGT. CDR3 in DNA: TGTGCCAGCATTAGTACAGGGTTTTTCCAGCCCCAGCATTTT. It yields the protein CASISTGFFQPQHF.

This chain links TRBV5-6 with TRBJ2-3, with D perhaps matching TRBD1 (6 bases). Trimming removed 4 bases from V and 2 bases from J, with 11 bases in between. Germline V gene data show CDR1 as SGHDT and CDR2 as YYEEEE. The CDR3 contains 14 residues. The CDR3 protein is CASSPTGTTDTQYF. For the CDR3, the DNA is TGTGCCAGCAGCCCAACAGGGACCACAGATACGCAGTATTTT.

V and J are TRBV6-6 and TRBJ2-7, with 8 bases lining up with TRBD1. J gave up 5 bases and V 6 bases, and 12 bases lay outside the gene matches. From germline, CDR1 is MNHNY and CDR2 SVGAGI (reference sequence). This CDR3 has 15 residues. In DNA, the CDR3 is TGTGCCAGCAGATTAACGGGACAGGTCGAACACGAGCAGTACTTC. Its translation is CASRLTGQVEHEQYF.

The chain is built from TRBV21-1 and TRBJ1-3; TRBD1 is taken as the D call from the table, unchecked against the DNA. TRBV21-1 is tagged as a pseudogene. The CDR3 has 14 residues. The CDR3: CASIYRVSGNTIYF. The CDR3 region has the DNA TGTGCCAGCATCTACAGGGTCTCTGGAAACACCATATATTTT.

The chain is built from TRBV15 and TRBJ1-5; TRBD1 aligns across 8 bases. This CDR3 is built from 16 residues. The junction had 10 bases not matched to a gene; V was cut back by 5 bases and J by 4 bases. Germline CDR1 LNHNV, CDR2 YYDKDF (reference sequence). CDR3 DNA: TGTGCCACCAGCTGGCTATGGGACAGGAAAAATCAGCCCCAGCATTTT. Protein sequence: CATSWLWDRKNQPQHF.

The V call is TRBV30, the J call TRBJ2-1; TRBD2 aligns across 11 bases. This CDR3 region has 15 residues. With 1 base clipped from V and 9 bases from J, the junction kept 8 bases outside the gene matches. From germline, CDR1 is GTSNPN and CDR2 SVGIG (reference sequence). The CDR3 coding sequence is TGTGCCTGGAGTGGGATAGCGGGAGGGCAGGGTGAGCAGTTCTTC. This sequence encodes CAWSGIAGGQGEQFF.

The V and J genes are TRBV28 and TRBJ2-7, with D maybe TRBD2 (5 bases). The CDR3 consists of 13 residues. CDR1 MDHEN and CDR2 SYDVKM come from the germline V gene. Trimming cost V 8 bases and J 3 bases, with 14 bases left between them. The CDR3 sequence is CASRFGSLYEQYF. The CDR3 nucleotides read TGTGCCAGCCGATTTGGGAGTCTCTACGAGCAGTACTTC.

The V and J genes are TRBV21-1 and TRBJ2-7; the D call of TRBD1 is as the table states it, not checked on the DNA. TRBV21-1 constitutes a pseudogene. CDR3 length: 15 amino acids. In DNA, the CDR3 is TGTGCCAGCAGCAAGGGCAGATGGAACGCCTACGAGCAGTACTTC. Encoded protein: CASSKGRWNAYEQYF.

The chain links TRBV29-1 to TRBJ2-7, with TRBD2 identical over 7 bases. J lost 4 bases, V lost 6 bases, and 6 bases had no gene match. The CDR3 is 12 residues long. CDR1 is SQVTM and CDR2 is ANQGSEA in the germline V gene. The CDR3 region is CSVRDYQYEQYF. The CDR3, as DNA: TGCAGCGTCCGGGACTACCAGTACGAGCAGTACTTC.

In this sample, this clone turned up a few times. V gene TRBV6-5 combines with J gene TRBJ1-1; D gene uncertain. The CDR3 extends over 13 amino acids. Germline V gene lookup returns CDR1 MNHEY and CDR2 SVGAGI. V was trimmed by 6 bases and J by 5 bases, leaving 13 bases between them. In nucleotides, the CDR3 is TGTGCCAGCAGCAAAGCGTTTAGGACTGAAGCTTTCTTT. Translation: CASSKAFRTEAFF.

The CDR3 spells CASSSNTEAFF. The CDR3 coding sequence is TGTGCCAGCAGCTCAAACACTGAAGCTTTCTTT. This chain links TRBV7-9 with TRBJ1-1; D uncertain. Germline V gives CDR1 SEHNR, CDR2 FQNEAQ (reference sequence). The CDR3 is 11 residues long. The V end was cut by 4 bases, the J end by 2 bases, with 2 bases between.

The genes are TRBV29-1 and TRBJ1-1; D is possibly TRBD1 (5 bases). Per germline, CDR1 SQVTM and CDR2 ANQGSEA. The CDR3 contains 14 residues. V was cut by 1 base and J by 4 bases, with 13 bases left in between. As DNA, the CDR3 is TGCAGCGTTGAAGTGTCAGGGTTTGGCACTGAAGCTTTCTTT. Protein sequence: CSVEVSGFGTEAFF.

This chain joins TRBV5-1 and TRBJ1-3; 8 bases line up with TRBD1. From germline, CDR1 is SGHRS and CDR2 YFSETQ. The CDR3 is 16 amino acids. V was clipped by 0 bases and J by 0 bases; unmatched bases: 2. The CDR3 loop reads CASSLGGTGSGNTIYF. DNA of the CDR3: TGCGCCAGCAGCTTGGGGGGGACAGGCTCTGGAAACACCATATATTTT.

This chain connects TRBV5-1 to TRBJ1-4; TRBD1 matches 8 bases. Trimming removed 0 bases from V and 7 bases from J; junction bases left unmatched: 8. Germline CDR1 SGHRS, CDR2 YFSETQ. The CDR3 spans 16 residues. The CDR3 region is CASSLVEAGGVEKLFF. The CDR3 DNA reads TGCGCCAGCAGCTTGGTTGAAGCAGGGGGCGTTGAAAAACTGTTTTTT.

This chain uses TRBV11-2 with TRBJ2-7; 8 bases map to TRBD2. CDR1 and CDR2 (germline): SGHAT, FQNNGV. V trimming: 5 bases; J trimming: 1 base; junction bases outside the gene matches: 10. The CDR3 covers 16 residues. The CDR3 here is CASSLPGTRGSYEQYF. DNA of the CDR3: TGTGCCAGCAGCCTTCCGGGGACTAGAGGGTCCTACGAGCAGTACTTC.